This TCR beta chain was sequenced in a study of technical replicates of blood from a handful of donors. CDR1 is LNHNV and CDR2 is YYDKDF in the germline V gene (reference sequence). Trimming stripped 3 bases from V and 6 bases from J, with 20 bases between. This CDR3 comprises 16 residues. Some clones are missing from TCRdb's copy, which holds only in-frame ones; the method was immunoSEQ multiplex PCR. The sample holds around 93,000 clones, about 94% seen once. The chain couples TRBV15 to TRBJ1-1; D uncertain. This sequence originates from a human donor in good health. Input material: T cells isolated from PBMCs. The CDR3 protein is CATSSSSGFPNAEAFF. In nucleotides, the CDR3 is TGTGCCACCAGCAGTTCTAGCGGGTTCCCTAACGCTGAAGCTTTCTTT.